Sequencing of this T cell receptor beta chain was carried out in a study of T cell responses to AZD1222 COVID-19 vaccine. Study-level results: All repertoire sampling was performed exclusively after the peak T cell response.

CDR1 is SGHDN and CDR2 is FVKESK in the germline V gene. The length of the CDR3 is 15 residues. V dropped 3 bases and J dropped 8 bases, with 17 bases sitting between them. As regards this clone: Its target is unknown.

Method: immunoSEQ multiplex PCR; TCRdb's copy keeps in-frame clones and lacks some. The table records over 100,000 clones, 85% to 95% of them present only once. The V gene is TRBV14, the J gene TRBJ2-4; D may correspond to TRBD1 or TRBD2 (5 bases each). This clonotype originated in an adult in good health. Source: peripheral blood, taken on day 0 of AZD1222 vaccination. The CDR3 reads CASSQGRTPGYIQYF. In DNA, the CDR3 is TGTGCCAGCAGCCAGGGACGGACGCCGGGATACATTCAGTACTTC.